The 5 T cell receptor beta chains in this list originate from one sample, sequenced in a study of control samples from healthy donors and cancer patients. Generated by immunoSEQ multiplex PCR, the TCRdb table keeps only in-frame clones and is missing some. Among around 130,000 clones, roughly 86% were seen once, and the ten largest hold roughly 8%. The sequenced material came from PBMCs. These receptors all stem from a man between 50 and 59 years old with head and neck cancer.

The rearrangement uses TRBV28 and TRBJ2-7; possibly TRBD1 for D (6 bases). The CDR3 has 14 residues. Per germline, CDR1 MDHEN and CDR2 SYDVKM. V dropped 6 bases and J dropped 1 base, with 13 bases sitting between them. The CDR3 DNA sequence: TGTGCCAGCAGGGCAGGGACATTTTCCTACGAGCAGTACTTC. Amino acid sequence: CASRAGTFSYEQYF. Combining the CDR3 with reference TRBV28 and TRBJ2-7 gives the whole variable domain DVKVTQSSRYLVKRTGEKVFLECVQDMDHENMFWYRQDPGLGLRLIYFSYDVKMKEKGDIPEGYSVSREKKERFSLILESASTNQTSMYLCASRAGTFSYEQYFGPGTRLTVT.

J is TRBJ2-1 and V is TRBV19; possibly TRBD1 for D (5 bases). The CDR3 totals 16 residues. The ends were cut back, 4 bases at V and 1 base at J, with 14 bases in the middle. Germline V gene lookup returns CDR1 LNHDA and CDR2 SQIVND (reference sequence). This CDR3 is CASSKTAYPSYNEQFF. Here the CDR3 DNA reads TGTGCCAGTAGTAAGACAGCTTACCCTTCCTACAATGAGCAGTTCTTC.

The chain links TRBV5-5 to TRBJ2-2, with D unclear. The CDR3 consists of 12 residues. V lost 7 bases to trimming and J lost 1 base, with 5 bases between them. Germline V gene lookup returns CDR1 SGHKS and CDR2 YYEKEE (reference sequence). CDR3 amino acids: CASGRNTGELFF. The CDR3 bases are TGTGCCAGCGGACGGAACACCGGGGAGCTGTTTTTT.

The V and J genes are TRBV11-2 and TRBJ2-4; D might be TRBD1 or TRBD2, each matching 6 bases. This CDR3 is 13 amino acids long. The V gene's germline CDR1 is SGHAT and CDR2 FQNNGV. V was cut by 3 bases and J by 8 bases, with 11 bases left in between. CDR3 coding DNA: TGTGCCAGCAGCTTTACAGGGACTGACATTCAGTACTTC. Translated: CASSFTGTDIQYF.

V is TRBV11-2 and J is TRBJ1-6; D call uncertain. The germline gives CDR1 SGHAT, CDR2 FQNNGV. Trimming stripped 4 bases from V and 6 bases from J, with 16 bases between. This CDR3 region has 16 residues. The CDR3 DNA reads TGTGCCAGCAGCTCAGAAGTCGCAGGTCCTAATTCACCCCTCCACTTT. The encoded protein is CASSSEVAGPNSPLHF.